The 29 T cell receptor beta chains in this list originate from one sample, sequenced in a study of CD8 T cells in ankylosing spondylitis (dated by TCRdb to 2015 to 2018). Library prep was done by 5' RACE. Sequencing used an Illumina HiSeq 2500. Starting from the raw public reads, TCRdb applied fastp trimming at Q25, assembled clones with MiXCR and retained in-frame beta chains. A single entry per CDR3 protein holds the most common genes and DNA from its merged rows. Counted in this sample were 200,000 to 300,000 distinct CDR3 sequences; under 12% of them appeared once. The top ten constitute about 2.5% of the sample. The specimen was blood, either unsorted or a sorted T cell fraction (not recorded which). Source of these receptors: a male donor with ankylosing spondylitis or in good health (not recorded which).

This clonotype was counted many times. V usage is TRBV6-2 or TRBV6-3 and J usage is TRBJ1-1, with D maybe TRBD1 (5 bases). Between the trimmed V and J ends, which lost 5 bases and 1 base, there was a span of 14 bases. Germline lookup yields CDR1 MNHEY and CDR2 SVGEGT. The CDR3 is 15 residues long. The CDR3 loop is CASSLITGSNTEAFF. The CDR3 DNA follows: TGTGCCAGCAGTCTAATTACAGGCTCGAACACTGAAGCTTTCTTT.

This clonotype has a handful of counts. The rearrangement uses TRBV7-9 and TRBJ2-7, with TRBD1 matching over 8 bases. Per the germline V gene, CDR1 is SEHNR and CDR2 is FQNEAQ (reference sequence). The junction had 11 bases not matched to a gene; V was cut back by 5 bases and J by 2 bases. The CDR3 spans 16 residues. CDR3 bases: TGTGCCAGCAGCCCCACCGGACAGGGCGCAGCCTACGAGCAGTACTTC. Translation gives CASSPTGQGAAYEQYF.

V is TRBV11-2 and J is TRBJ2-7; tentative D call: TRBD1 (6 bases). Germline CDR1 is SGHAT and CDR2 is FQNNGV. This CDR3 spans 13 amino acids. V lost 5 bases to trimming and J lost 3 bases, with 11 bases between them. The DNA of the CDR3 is TGTGCCAGCAGCAAAGGGACATACTACGAGCAGTACTTC. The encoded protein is CASSKGTYYEQYF. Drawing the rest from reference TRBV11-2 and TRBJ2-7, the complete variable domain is EAGVAQSPRYKIIEKRQSVAFWCNPISGHATLYWYQQILGQGPKLLIQFQNNGVVDDSQLPKDRFSAERLKGVDSTLKIQPAKLEDSAVYLCASSKGTYYEQYFGPGTRLTVT.

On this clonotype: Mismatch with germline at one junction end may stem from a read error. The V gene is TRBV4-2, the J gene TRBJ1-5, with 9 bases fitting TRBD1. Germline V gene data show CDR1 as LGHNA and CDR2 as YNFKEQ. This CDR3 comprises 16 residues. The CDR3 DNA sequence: TGTGCCGGCAGCCAAGGCCGGGACAGGGTAAATCAGCCCCAGCATTTT. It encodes CAGSQGRDRVNQPQHF.

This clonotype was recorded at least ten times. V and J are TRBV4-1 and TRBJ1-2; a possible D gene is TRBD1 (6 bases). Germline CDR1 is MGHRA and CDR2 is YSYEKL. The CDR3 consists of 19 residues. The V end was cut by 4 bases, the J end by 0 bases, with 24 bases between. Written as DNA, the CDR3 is TGCGCCAGCAGCCCCAGGACTGAAGGGGGGTTCCTATCTAACTATGGCTACACCTTC. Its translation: CASSPRTEGGFLSNYGYTF.

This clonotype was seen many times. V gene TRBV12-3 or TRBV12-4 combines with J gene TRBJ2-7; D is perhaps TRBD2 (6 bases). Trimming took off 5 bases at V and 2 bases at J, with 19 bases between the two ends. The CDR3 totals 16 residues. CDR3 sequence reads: CASSPGESGSAYEQYF. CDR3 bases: TGTGCCAGCAGTCCTGGAGAGAGCGGGTCCGCCTACGAGCAGTACTTC.

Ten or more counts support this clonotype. The CDR3 protein is CSVEDKGTSGYHVSGEQFF. The CDR3 nucleotides read TGCAGCGTTGAAGATAAAGGAACTAGCGGTTACCATGTTAGTGGTGAGCAGTTCTTC. The chain couples TRBV29-1 to TRBJ2-1, with 8 bases that match TRBD2. V dropped 0 bases and J dropped 9; count of bases not matched to a gene: 22. The CDR3 runs 19 residues. Germline V gene data show CDR1 as SQVTM and CDR2 as ANQGSEA.

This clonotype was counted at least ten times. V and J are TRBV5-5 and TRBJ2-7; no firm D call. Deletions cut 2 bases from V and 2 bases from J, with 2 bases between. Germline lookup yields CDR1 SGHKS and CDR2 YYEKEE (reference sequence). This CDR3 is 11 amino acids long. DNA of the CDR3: TGTGCCAGCAGCTTCGCCTACGAGCAGTACTTC. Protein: CASSFAYEQYF.

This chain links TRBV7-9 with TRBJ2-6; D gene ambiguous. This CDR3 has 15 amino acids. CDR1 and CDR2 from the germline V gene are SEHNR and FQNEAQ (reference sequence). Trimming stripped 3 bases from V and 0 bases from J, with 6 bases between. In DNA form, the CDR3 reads TGTGCCAGCAGCTTGGCTAGCTCTGGGGCCAACGTCCTGACTTTC. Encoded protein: CASSLASSGANVLTF.

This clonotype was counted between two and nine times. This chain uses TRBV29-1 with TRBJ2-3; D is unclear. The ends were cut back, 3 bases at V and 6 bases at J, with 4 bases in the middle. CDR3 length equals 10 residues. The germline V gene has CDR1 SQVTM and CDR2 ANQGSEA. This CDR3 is CSVEDDTQYF. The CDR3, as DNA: TGCAGCGTTGAGGACGATACGCAGTATTTT.

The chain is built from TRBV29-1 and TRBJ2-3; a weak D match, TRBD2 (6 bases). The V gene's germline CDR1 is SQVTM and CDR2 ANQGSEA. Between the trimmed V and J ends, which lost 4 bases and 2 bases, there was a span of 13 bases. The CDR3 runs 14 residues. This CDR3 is CSVANGGVTDTQYF. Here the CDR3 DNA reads TGCAGCGTTGCGAATGGCGGGGTCACAGATACGCAGTATTTT.

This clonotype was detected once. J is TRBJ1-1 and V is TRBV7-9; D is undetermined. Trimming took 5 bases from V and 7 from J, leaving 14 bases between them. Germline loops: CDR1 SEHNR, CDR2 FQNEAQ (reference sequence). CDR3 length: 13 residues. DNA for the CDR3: TGTGCCAGCAGCCCCCACCCGGGGAGTGAAGCTTTCTTT. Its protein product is CASSPHPGSEAFF.

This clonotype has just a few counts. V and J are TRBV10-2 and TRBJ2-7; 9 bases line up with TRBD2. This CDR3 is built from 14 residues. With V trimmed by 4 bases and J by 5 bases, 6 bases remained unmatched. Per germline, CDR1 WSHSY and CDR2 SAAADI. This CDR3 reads CASSAIAGGNEQYF. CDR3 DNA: TGCGCCAGCAGTGCTATCGCGGGGGGGAACGAGCAGTACTTC.

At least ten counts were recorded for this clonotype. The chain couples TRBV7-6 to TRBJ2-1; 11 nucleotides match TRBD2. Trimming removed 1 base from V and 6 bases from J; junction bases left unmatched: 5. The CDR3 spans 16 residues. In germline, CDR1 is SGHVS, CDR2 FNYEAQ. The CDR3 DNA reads TGTGCCAGCAGCTTAGTTAGCGGGAGGGCCCTCAATGAGCAGTTCTTC. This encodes CASSLVSGRALNEQFF.

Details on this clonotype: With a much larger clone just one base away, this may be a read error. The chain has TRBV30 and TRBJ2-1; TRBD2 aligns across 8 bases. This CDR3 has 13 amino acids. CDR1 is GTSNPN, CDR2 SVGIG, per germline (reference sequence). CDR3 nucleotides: TGTGCCTGGAGTGTAGCGGGAGTCAATGAGCAGCTCTTC. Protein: CAWSVAGVNEQLF.

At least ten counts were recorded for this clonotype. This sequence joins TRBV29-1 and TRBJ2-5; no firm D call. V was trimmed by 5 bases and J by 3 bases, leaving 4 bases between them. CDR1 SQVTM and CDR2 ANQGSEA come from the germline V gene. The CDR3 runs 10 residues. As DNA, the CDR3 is TGCAGCGTTAGGAAAGAGACCCAGTACTTC. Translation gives CSVRKETQYF.

CDR3 DNA sequence: TGTGCCAGCAGCCCAGGGATGTCAGCGGCACAAGAGACCCAGTACTTC. Its protein product is CASSPGMSAAQETQYF. The chain employs TRBV7-2 and TRBJ2-5; either TRBD1 or TRBD2 may fit D (5 bases each). Germline V CDR1 and CDR2: SGHTA, FQGNSA. The CDR3 consists of 16 residues. Trimming cost V 5 bases and J 2 bases, with 18 bases left between them.

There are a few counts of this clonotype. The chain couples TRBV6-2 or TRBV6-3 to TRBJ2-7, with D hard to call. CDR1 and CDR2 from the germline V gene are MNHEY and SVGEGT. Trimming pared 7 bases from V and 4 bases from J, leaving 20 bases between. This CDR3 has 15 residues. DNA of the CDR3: TGTGCCAGCACTCCTATCCGGGTTCCAGGATACGAGCAGTACTTC. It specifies CASTPIRVPGYEQYF.

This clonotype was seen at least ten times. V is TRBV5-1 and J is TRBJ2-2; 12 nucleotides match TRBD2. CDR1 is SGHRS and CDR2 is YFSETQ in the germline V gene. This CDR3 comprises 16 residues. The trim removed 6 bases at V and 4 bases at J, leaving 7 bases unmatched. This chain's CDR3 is CASTRLAGDFTGELFF. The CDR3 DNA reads TGCGCCAGCACCCGACTAGCGGGAGACTTCACCGGGGAGCTGTTTTTT.

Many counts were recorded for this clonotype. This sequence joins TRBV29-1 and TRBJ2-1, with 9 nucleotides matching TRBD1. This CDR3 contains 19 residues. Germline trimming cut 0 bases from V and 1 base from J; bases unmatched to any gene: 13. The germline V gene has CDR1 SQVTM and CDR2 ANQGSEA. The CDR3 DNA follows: TGCAGCGTTGAAGATTTTGCGGGACAGGGATACAGTTCCTACAATGAGCAGTTCTTC. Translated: CSVEDFAGQGYSSYNEQFF.

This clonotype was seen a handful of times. For the CDR3, the DNA is TGCAGTGCTAGAGTTTGGGGGGGGAAGGATGGCTACACCTTC. Translated: CSARVWGGKDGYTF. This chain uses TRBV20-1 with TRBJ1-2; D perhaps matches TRBD1 (5 bases). Between the trimmed V and J ends, which lost 1 base and 6 bases, there was a span of 15 bases. CDR1 and CDR2 from the germline V gene are DFQATT and SNEGSKA (reference sequence). The CDR3 runs 14 residues.

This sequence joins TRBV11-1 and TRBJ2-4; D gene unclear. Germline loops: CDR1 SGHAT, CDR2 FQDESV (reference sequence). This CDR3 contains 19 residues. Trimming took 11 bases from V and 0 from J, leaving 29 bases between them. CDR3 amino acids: CACCFRAFPSHLAKNIQYF. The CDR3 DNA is TGTGCCTGCTGTTTTCGGGCCTTTCCGAGCCATCTAGCCAAAAACATTCAGTACTTC.

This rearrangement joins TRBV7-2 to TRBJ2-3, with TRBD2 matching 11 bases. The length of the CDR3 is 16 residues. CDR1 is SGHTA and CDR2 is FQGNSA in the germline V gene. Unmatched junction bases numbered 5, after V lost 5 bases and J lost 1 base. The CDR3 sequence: CASSIGLAGRTDTQYF. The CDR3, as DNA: TGTGCCAGCAGCATTGGACTAGCGGGCCGCACAGATACGCAGTATTTT.

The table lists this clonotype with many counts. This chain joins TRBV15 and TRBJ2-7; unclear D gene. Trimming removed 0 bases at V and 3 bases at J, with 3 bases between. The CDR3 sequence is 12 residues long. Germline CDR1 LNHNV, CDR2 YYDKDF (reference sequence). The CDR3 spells CATSRDLYEQYF. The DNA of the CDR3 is TGTGCCACCAGCAGAGATCTCTACGAGCAGTACTTC.

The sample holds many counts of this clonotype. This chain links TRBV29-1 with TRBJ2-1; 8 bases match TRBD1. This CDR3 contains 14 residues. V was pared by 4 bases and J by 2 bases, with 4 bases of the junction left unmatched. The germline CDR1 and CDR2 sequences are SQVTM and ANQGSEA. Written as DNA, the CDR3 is TGCAGCGTTGCCCGGGACAGGACCTACAATGAGCAGTTCTTC. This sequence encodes CSVARDRTYNEQFF.

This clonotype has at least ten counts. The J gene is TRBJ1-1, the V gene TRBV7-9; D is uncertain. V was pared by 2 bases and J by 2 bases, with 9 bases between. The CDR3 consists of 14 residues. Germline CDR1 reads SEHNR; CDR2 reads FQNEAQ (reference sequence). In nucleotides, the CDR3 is TGTGCCAGCAGCTTAATTAACAGTAACACTGAAGCTTTCTTT. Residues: CASSLINSNTEAFF.

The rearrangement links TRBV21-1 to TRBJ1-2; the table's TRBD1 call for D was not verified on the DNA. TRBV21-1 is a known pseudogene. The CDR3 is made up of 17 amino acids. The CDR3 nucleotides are TGTGCCAGCAGTAATGGGGGGTTGGGGGGCTCGACTTTTGGCTACACCTTC. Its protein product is CASSNGGLGGSTFGYTF.

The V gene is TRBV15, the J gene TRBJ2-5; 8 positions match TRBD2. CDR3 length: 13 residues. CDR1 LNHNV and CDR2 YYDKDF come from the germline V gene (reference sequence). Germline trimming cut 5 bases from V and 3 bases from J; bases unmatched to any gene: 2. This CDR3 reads CATSGTRKETQYF. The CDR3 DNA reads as TGTGCCACCAGCGGGACTAGAAAAGAGACCCAGTACTTC.

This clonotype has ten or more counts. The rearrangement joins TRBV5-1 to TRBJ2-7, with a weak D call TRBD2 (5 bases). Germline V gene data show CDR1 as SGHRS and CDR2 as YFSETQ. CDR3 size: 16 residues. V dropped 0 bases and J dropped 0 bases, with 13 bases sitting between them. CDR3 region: CASSLAEASSSYEQYF. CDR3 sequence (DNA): TGCGCCAGCAGCTTGGCGGAGGCCTCAAGCTCCTACGAGCAGTACTTC.